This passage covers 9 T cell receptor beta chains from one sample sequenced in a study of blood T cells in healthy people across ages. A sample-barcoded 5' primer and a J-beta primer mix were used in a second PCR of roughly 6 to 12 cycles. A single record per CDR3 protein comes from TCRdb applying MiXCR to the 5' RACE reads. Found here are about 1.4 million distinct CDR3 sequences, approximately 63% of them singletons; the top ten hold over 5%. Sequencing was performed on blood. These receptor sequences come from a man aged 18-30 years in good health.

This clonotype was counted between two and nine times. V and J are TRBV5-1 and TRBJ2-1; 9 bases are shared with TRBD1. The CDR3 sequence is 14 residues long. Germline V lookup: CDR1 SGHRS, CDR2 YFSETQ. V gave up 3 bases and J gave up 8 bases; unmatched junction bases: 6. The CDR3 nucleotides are TGCGCCAGCAGCTCCGGGACAGGGTACTATGAGCAGTTCTTC. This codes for CASSSGTGYYEQFF.

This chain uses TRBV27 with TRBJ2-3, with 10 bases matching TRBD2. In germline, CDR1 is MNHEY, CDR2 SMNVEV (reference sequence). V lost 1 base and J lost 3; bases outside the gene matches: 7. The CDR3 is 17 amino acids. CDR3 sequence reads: CASSLLGASGGTDTQYF. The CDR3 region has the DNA TGTGCCAGCAGTTTATTGGGGGCTAGCGGGGGAACAGATACGCAGTATTTT.

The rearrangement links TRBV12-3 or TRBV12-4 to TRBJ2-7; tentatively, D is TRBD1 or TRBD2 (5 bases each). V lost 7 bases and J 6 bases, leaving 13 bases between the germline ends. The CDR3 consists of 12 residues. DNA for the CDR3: TGTGCCAGCATCTCGGAAGGGACCGAGCAGTACTTC. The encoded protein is CASISEGTEQYF.

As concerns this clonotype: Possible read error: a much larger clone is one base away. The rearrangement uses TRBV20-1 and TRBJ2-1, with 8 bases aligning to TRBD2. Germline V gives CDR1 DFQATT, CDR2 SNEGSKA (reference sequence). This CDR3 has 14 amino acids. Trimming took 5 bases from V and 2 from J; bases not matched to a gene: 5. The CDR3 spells CSAHTSGAYNEQFF. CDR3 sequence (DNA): TGCAGTGCTCACACTAGCGGAGCCTACAATGAGCAGTTCTTC.

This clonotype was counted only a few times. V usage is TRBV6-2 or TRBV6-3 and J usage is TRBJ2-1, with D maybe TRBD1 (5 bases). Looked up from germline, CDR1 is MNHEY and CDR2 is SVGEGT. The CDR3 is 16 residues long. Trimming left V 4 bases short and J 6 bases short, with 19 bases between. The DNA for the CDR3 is TGTGCCAGCAGTTCGAAGGGGTCCAGTCCGGTCAATGAGCAGTTCTTC. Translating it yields CASSSKGSSPVNEQFF.

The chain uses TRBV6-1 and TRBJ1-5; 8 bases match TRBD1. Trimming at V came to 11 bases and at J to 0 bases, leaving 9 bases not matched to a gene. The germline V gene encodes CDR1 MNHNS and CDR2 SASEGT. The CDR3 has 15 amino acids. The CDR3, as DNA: TGTGCCGTTCAGGGGGCACCTAATAGCAATCAGCCCCAGCATTTT. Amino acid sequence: CAVQGAPNSNQPQHF.

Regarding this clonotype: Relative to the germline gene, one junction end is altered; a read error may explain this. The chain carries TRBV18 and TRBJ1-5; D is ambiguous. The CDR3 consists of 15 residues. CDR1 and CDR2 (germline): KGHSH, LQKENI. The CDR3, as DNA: TGCGCCAGCTCACCATTGCAAGGTAGCAATCAGCCCCAGCATTTT. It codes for CASSPLQGSNQPQHF.

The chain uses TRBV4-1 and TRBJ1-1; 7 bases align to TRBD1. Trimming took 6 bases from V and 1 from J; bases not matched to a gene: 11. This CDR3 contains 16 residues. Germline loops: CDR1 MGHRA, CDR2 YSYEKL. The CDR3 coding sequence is TGCGCCAGCAGTCCCCAACAGGGGAGGGGGAACACTGAAGCTTTCTTT. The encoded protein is CASSPQQGRGNTEAFF.

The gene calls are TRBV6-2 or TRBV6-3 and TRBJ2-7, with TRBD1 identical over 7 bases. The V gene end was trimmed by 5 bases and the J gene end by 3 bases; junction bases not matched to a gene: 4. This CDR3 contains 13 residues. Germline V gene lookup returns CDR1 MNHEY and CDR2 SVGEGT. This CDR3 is CASSIHRGYEQYF. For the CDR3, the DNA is TGTGCCAGCAGTATTCACAGGGGCTACGAGCAGTACTTC.